Listed below are T cell receptor beta chains from one sample, sequenced in a study of T-cell reconstitution after alpha-beta-depleted transplantation in children. TCRdb used MiXCR to reprocess the PCR reads, holding one entry per CDR3 protein. The data show some 520,000 distinct CDR3 sequences, around a third seen once. The sample was PBMCs from the stem cell graft donor, taken from the stem cell graft. The receptor source for this set is a human donor who donated a stem cell graft to a child with aplastic anemia. Both conserved end residues are part of each CDR3. Fields, in order: clone size, D gene, J gene, V gene, CDR3 DNA, CDR3 protein. D genes are given only for firm matches. The size entry is marked missing in some rows and otherwise reads once, few, many or a size class.

-,TRBD1,TRBJ2-1,TRBV7-9,TGTGCCAGCAGCCTTCCGGGACAGTGGAATGAGCAGTTCTTC,CASSLPGQWNEQFF
-,-,TRBJ2-1,TRBV5-4,TGTGCCAGCAGCGGGACGGTAGGGACAAAGGTCTACAATGAGCAGTTCTTC,CASSGTVGTKVYNEQFF
-,TRBD2,TRBJ2-1,TRBV29-1,TGCAGCGTTGAAGCGGGAGGGCCCTATCGATCAAATGAGCAGTTCTTC,CSVEAGGPYRSNEQFF
-,-,TRBJ2-2,TRBV18,TGTGCCAGCTTAGATAAGGGACGGATGAACACCGGGGAGCTGTTTTTT,CASLDKGRMNTGELFF
many,TRBD2,TRBJ2-2,TRBV6-5,TGTGCCAGCCGAATAGGACTAGCGGGAGGCACCGGGGAGCTGTTTTTT,CASRIGLAGGTGELFF
once,TRBD2,TRBJ2-1,TRBV6-7,TGTGCCAGCAGTTCCGGGACTAGCGGGACAGGGAAAAAAAATGAGCAGTTCTTC,CASSSGTSGTGKKNEQFF
few,-,TRBJ2-3,TRBV14,TGTGCCAGCAGCCAATACGATGGCACAGATACGCAGTATTTT,CASSQYDGTDTQYF
-,TRBD1,TRBJ1-4,TRBV12-3/TRBV12-4,TGTGCCAGCAGCACAGGGGATGAAAAACTGTTTTTT,CASSTGDEKLFF
-,TRBD1,TRBJ2-5,TRBV29-1,TGCAGCGTCGTAAGCCCACAGGGGGCGAGGGAGACCCAGTACTTC,CSVVSPQGARETQYF
few,-,TRBJ2-5,TRBV29-1,TGCAGCGTTGGAGCAAGGGGGGGCCAAGAGACCCAGTACTTC,CSVGARGGQETQYF
few,-,TRBJ1-1,TRBV7-2,TGTGCCAGCAGCTTTTATCAGAAGGGGACTGAAGCTTTCTTT,CASSFYQKGTEAFF
-,TRBD2,TRBJ2-1,TRBV19,TGTGCCAGTAGTCCGGGACTAGCGGGGCACAATGAGCAGTTCTTC,CASSPGLAGHNEQFF
few,TRBD1,TRBJ1-3,TRBV7-9,TGTGCCAGCAGCTATGGGACAGAAAACACCATATATTTT,CASSYGTENTIYF
-,-,TRBJ2-5,TRBV20-1,TGCAGTGCTAGAGAGGGGGCTTTTACTGACTTC,CSAREGAFTDF
-,TRBD1,TRBJ2-3,TRBV28,TGTGCCAGCAGTTTCGGACTGGGGGACAGGGGCGTTTTT,CASSFGLGDRGVF
few,-,TRBJ1-5,TRBV20-1,TGCAGTGCTAGAGATAGCAGCCGTGGGTTAGGGCCCCAGCATTTT,CSARDSSRGLGPQHF
few,-,TRBJ2-1,TRBV27,TGTGCCAGCAGTCTACAGGAATACAATGAGCAGTTCTTC,CASSLQEYNEQFF
-,TRBD2,TRBJ2-1,TRBV6-1,TGTGCCAGCAGCCTAAAGCGGGGGGCCTACAATGAGCAGTTCTTC,CASSLKRGAYNEQFF
once,-,TRBJ2-1,TRBV4-3,TGCGCCAGCAGCCAATCCCAGTATGAGCAGTTCTTC,CASSQSQYEQFF
few,-,TRBJ2-1,TRBV12-3/TRBV12-4,TGTGCCAGCGGGAGCGCCGAGGACTATGAGCAGTTCTTC,CASGSAEDYEQFF
-,TRBD2,TRBJ2-1,TRBV11-2,TGTGCCAGCAGCCCCTTTTCCGCGGGAGGAGTCTATGAGCAGTTCTTC,CASSPFSAGGVYEQFF
-,-,TRBJ1-5,TRBV7-2,TGTGCCAGCAGCTTAGTAGGCAGCAGCAATCAGCCCCAGCATTTT,CASSLVGSSNQPQHF
-,-,TRBJ2-6,TRBV5-1,TGCGCCAGCAGCTTGGTAGGTCCGGACTCTGGGGCCAACGTCCTGACTTTC,CASSLVGPDSGANVLTF
few,-,TRBJ1-5,TRBV5-1,TGCGCCATCTCGGGACCGAGCTTGAGATGGCCCCAGCATTTT,CAISGPSLRWPQHF
few,-,TRBJ1-5,TRBV12-3/TRBV12-4,TGTGCCAGCAGGGAGTGGGGGGGGTACAATCAGCCCCAGCATTTT,CASREWGGYNQPQHF
-,-,TRBJ1-2,TRBV20-1,TGCAGTGCTAGGGCGAGTGGGGGAAACTATGGCTACACCTTC,CSARASGGNYGYTF
-,TRBD1,TRBJ2-7,TRBV30,TGTGCCTGGAACAGGGGGTCCTACGAGCAGTACTTC,CAWNRGSYEQYF
-,TRBD1,TRBJ2-4,TRBV7-2,TGTGCCAGCAGCCCGGACAGGGTGGTCGGCATTCAGTACTTC,CASSPDRVVGIQYF
-,TRBD2,TRBJ2-5,TRBV14,TGTGCCAGCAGCCACGACACAGGGTCTAGCGGGAGGAGTAGAGAGACCCAGTACTTC,CASSHDTGSSGRSRETQYF
few,-,TRBJ1-3,TRBV12-3/TRBV12-4,TGTGCCAGCAGTTCGCAGGGAAACACCATATATTTT,CASSSQGNTIYF
few,TRBD2,TRBJ2-1,TRBV6-5,TGTGCCAGCAGCTATATAGCGGGAGGGGGTAATGAGCAGTTCTTC,CASSYIAGGGNEQFF
-,TRBD1,TRBJ2-1,TRBV18,TGTGCCAGCTCCATCGGACAGGGCTATGAGCAGTTCTTC,CASSIGQGYEQFF
few,-,TRBJ1-3,TRBV12-3/TRBV12-4,TGTGCCAGCAGCCTCGGACAGCGAAACACCATATATTTT,CASSLGQRNTIYF
few,-,TRBJ1-2,TRBV29-1,TGCAGCGTTGGAGGGGGTAGGAGCTACACCTTC,CSVGGGRSYTF
few,-,TRBJ1-4,TRBV5-6,TGTGCCAGCAGCTTGGTCTTAGCGGAAAAAAGTAATGAAAAACTGTTTTTT,CASSLVLAEKSNEKLFF
once,-,TRBJ2-1,TRBV5-6,TGTGCCAGCAGCGGAGGACTATACAATGAGCACTTCTTC,CASSGGLYNEHFF
few,-,TRBJ1-1,TRBV20-1,TGCAGTGCTCCCATCCAAGGGGATCTATCAGCTTTCTTT,CSAPIQGDLSAFF
-,TRBD2,TRBJ2-6,TRBV6-5,TGTGCCAGCAGTACTCCGGGACTAGCGGGAGTTGGGGCCAACGTCCTGACTTTC,CASSTPGLAGVGANVLTF
-,TRBD2,TRBJ2-1,TRBV30,TGTGCCTGGGGACTAGCCCTAAGGAATGAGCAGTTCTTC,CAWGLALRNEQFF
-,TRBD1,TRBJ2-1,TRBV12-3/TRBV12-4,TGTGCCAGCAGTTTACAGGGGGCGTCTGAGCAGTTCTTC,CASSLQGASEQFF
-,TRBD2,TRBJ2-1,TRBV6-1,TGTGCCAGCAGTAAACTAGCGGGAGGGTACCATTCGAATGAGCAGTTCTTC,CASSKLAGGYHSNEQFF
many,-,TRBJ2-1,TRBV7-2,TGTGCCAGCAGCCCGGCGGCGGTGTTCAATGAGCAGTTCTTC,CASSPAAVFNEQFF
few,-,TRBJ2-5,TRBV10-1,TGCGCCAGCAGTGAGGGTGGTCAGGCAGAGACCCAGTACTTC,CASSEGGQAETQYF
-,-,TRBJ1-5,TRBV4-3,TGCGCCAGCAGCCCCAGTATGAGCAATCAGCCCCAGCATTTT,CASSPSMSNQPQHF
-,TRBD2,TRBJ2-5,TRBV6-5,TGTGCCAGCAGTTCCCCGAGGAGCGGGAAACGAGAGACCCAGTACTTC,CASSSPRSGKRETQYF
-,-,TRBJ1-5,TRBV20-1,TGCAGTGCTAGACGGGGGAGCAATCAGCCCCAGAATTTT,CSARRGSNQPQNF
-,-,TRBJ2-1,TRBV4-3,TGCGCCAGCAGCCAAGCAGCGGATCCCTACAATGAGCAGTTCTTC,CASSQAADPYNEQFF
-,TRBD1,TRBJ2-1,TRBV2,TGTGCCAGGGACCCCCACGGGCAGGGGGTATACAATGAGCAGTTCTTC,CARDPHGQGVYNEQFF
few,TRBD2,TRBJ2-1,TRBV12-3/TRBV12-4,TGTGCCAGCAGTTTAATCCCCCTACTAGCGGCCAACAATGAGCAGTTCTTC,CASSLIPLLAANNEQFF
-,-,TRBJ1-6,TRBV9,TGTGCCAGCAGCGTACGGGGAGATTCACCCCTCCACTTT,CASSVRGDSPLHF
few,TRBD2,TRBJ2-3,TRBV20-1,TGCAGTGCGATGGTCCCGGGACTAGCGGGACTGGTAGATACGCAGTATTTT,CSAMVPGLAGLVDTQYF
-,-,TRBJ1-2,TRBV20-1,TGCAGTGCCAACGAGGGTGTCTATGGCTACACCTTC,CSANEGVYGYTF